One and the same sample provided the 8 T cell receptor beta chains below, sequenced in a study of blood T cell repertoires in COVID-19. Some clones are missing from TCRdb's copy, which holds only in-frame ones; the method was immunoSEQ multiplex PCR. The sample lists approximately 90,000 clones, around three quarters occurring once. Sequenced sample: peripheral blood. The receptors were sampled from a human donor in a cohort sampled during active COVID-19.

The chain recombines TRBV7-6 with TRBJ2-5; 11 nucleotides match TRBD2. The CDR3 totals 15 residues. V gave up 1 base and J gave up 11 bases; unmatched junction bases: 9. Per the germline V gene, CDR1 is SGHVS and CDR2 is FNYEAQ. The DNA for the CDR3 is TGTGCCAGCAGCTTAGAATTGCTAGCGGGAGGTCTACAGTACTTC. This translates into CASSLELLAGGLQYF. The full variable domain, rest sourced from reference TRBV7-6 and TRBJ2-5, is GAGVSQSPRYKVTKRGQDVALRCDPISGHVSLYWYRQALGQGPEFLTYFNYEAQQDKSGLPNDRFSAERPEGSISTLTIQRTEQRDSAMYRCASSLELLAGGLQYFGPGTRLLVL.

The chain links TRBV9 to TRBJ2-2; D is perhaps TRBD1 (5 bases). Trimming cost V 3 bases and J 3 bases, with 15 bases left between them. The CDR3 runs to 16 residues. Per the germline V gene, CDR1 is SGDLS and CDR2 is YYNGEE. This CDR3 is CASSASKGKDTGELFF. The DNA of the CDR3 is TGTGCCAGCAGCGCTTCCAAGGGGAAGGACACCGGGGAGCTGTTTTTT.

There are a few counts of this clone. The chain combines TRBV28 with TRBJ2-1; 7 nucleotides line up with TRBD2. CDR1 is MDHEN and CDR2 is SYDVKM in the germline V gene. Germline trimming cut 1 base from V and 4 bases from J; bases unmatched to any gene: 19. The CDR3 has 20 residues. CDR3: CASSLFLGGGQIRVYNEQFF. In nucleotides, the CDR3 is TGTGCCAGCAGTTTATTCCTGGGGGGAGGGCAAATTCGGGTTTACAATGAGCAGTTCTTC.

The chain joins TRBV29-1 to TRBJ1-1; D uncertain. Trimming took 6 bases from V and 10 from J, leaving 21 bases between them. The germline CDR1 and CDR2 sequences are SQVTM and ANQGSEA. The CDR3 runs 13 residues. Here the CDR3 reads CSVLSGLQSGAFF. The CDR3 DNA sequence: TGCAGCGTCCTCTCGGGTCTTCAGTCCGGAGCTTTCTTT. Full variable domain (missing parts from reference TRBV29-1 and TRBJ1-1): SAVISQKPSRDICQRGTSLTIQCQVDSQVTMMFWYRQQPGQSLTLIATANQGSEATYESGFVIDKFPISRPNLTFSTLTVSNMSPEDSSIYLCSVLSGLQSGAFFGQGTRLTVV.

V usage is TRBV2 and J usage is TRBJ2-1; TRBD2 aligns across 7 bases. Germline V gene sequence: CDR1 SNHLY, CDR2 FYNNEI. The CDR3 has 14 amino acids. The V segment lost 4 bases and the J segment 9 bases; nucleotides outside the gene matches: 9. The CDR3 here is CASSALAVLGEQFF. CDR3 in DNA: TGTGCCAGCAGTGCTCTAGCGGTTTTGGGTGAGCAGTTCTTC.

The rearrangement uses TRBV29-1 and TRBJ2-1, with 7 bases lining up with TRBD1. Trimming cost V 6 bases and J 9 bases; bases outside gene matches: 2. Germline CDR1 is SQVTM and CDR2 is ANQGSEA. The CDR3 covers 10 residues. This CDR3 reads CSVRTGEQFF. The CDR3 DNA reads TGCAGCGTCAGGACAGGTGAGCAGTTCTTC.

V is TRBV24-1 and J is TRBJ2-1; 12 bases align to TRBD1. J lost 7 bases, V lost 7 bases, and 4 bases had no gene match. The CDR3 spans 14 residues. Germline V gene sequence: CDR1 KGHDR, CDR2 SFDVKD. In DNA form, the CDR3 reads TGTGCCACCAGGGGACAGGGGGCGGGGAATGAGCAGTTCTTC. Translation gives CATRGQGAGNEQFF.

This clone was seen more than once but under ten times. The genes are TRBV7-9 and TRBJ2-1; 10 nucleotides line up with TRBD2. The germline V gene encodes CDR1 SEHNR and CDR2 FQNEAQ (reference sequence). There are 15 residues in the CDR3. The J segment lost 7 bases and the V segment lost 3 bases, leaving 6 bases of the junction unmatched. CDR3 sequence reads: CASSLSGRARNEQFF. CDR3 sequence (DNA): TGTGCCAGCAGCTTGAGCGGGAGGGCCAGGAATGAGCAGTTCTTC.